This is a list of T cell receptor beta chains from one sample in a study of blood T cell repertoires in COVID-19. The table came from immunoSEQ multiplex PCR; TCRdb's copy has only in-frame clones and leaves some out. The data hold about 420,000 clones, with about 90% observed a single time. The sequenced sample consisted of peripheral blood. The origin of the receptors is a man aged 18 to 30 with COVID-19, enrolled during active disease. CDR3s include the opening cysteine and the closing phenylalanine or tryptophan. The D gene is left open where the match is weak. Only some rows state a clone size, as once, few, many or a class for expanded clones.

V gene: TRBV7-9; clone size: NA; J gene: TRBJ2-7; D gene: NA; CDR3 DNA: TGTGCCAGCAGCTTGTTAGGGAGCTCCTACGAGCAGTACTTC; CDR3 protein: CASSLLGSSYEQYF
V gene: TRBV19; clone size: NA; J gene: TRBJ1-2; D gene: TRBD1; CDR3 DNA: TGTGCCAGTAGCCTGACAGGGAACTATGGCTACACCTTC; CDR3 protein: CASSLTGNYGYTF
V gene: TRBV9; clone size: NA; J gene: TRBJ2-1; D gene: TRBD2; CDR3 DNA: TGTGCCAGCACCGAGACTAGCGGGGTCTACAATGAGCAGTTCTTC; CDR3 protein: CASTETSGVYNEQFF
V gene: TRBV7-9; clone size: NA; J gene: TRBJ1-3; D gene: NA; CDR3 DNA: TGTGCCAGCAGCCCAGGTGGTCGGGGAAACACCATATATTTT; CDR3 protein: CASSPGGRGNTIYF
V gene: TRBV15; clone size: NA; J gene: TRBJ2-1; D gene: TRBD1; CDR3 DNA: TGTGCCACCAGCAGGGCCCCGGGACAGGGCAATGAGCAGTTCTTC; CDR3 protein: CATSRAPGQGNEQFF
V gene: TRBV11-2; clone size: NA; J gene: TRBJ2-5; D gene: NA; CDR3 DNA: TGTGCCAGCAGCGGCGGTGAGACCCAGTACTTC; CDR3 protein: CASSGGETQYF
V gene: TRBV6-4; clone size: NA; J gene: TRBJ2-2; D gene: NA; CDR3 DNA: TGTGCCAGCAGTGAAGGCCGGGGGACCGGGGAGCTGTTTTTT; CDR3 protein: CASSEGRGTGELFF
V gene: TRBV5-1; clone size: NA; J gene: TRBJ2-1; D gene: TRBD2; CDR3 DNA: TGCGCCAGCAGCGGGACTAGCGGGCTCTACAATGAGCAGTTCTTC; CDR3 protein: CASSGTSGLYNEQFF
V gene: TRBV7-2; clone size: NA; J gene: TRBJ2-3; D gene: NA; CDR3 DNA: TGTGCCAGCAGCTTACCCCCTAGCAACGCAGATACGCAGTATTTT; CDR3 protein: CASSLPPSNADTQYF
V gene: TRBV18; clone size: NA; J gene: TRBJ1-6; D gene: NA; CDR3 DNA: TGTGCCAGCTCACCAATCGAGAGCCCAAATTCACCCCTCCACTTT; CDR3 protein: CASSPIESPNSPLHF
V gene: TRBV24-1; clone size: NA; J gene: TRBJ2-1; D gene: NA; CDR3 DNA: TGTGCCACCAGTGTCCGGGGGAGCTCCTACAATGAGCAGTTCTTC; CDR3 protein: CATSVRGSSYNEQFF
V gene: TRBV5-4; clone size: NA; J gene: TRBJ2-2; D gene: NA; CDR3 DNA: TGTGCCAGCAGCTCCGGTGGTCCCGGGGAGCTGTTTTTT; CDR3 protein: CASSSGGPGELFF
V gene: TRBV5-4; clone size: NA; J gene: TRBJ1-1; D gene: NA; CDR3 DNA: TGTGCCAGCGGCGTCCGGGGGGTGAACGAAGGGGGAGCTTTCTTT; CDR3 protein: CASGVRGVNEGGAFF
V gene: TRBV19; clone size: NA; J gene: TRBJ2-5; D gene: NA; CDR3 DNA: TGTGCCAGTAGTATCGTGGGCGTGGAATCAGAGACCCAGTACTTC; CDR3 protein: CASSIVGVESETQYF
V gene: TRBV7-8; clone size: many; J gene: TRBJ2-1; D gene: NA; CDR3 DNA: TGTGCCAGCAGCCCCCGCGCCTACAATGAGCAGTTCTTC; CDR3 protein: CASSPRAYNEQFF
V gene: TRBV2; clone size: NA; J gene: TRBJ1-6; D gene: NA; CDR3 DNA: TGTGCCACCGGGGGGACTCAAAATTCACCCCTCCACTTT; CDR3 protein: CATGGTQNSPLHF
V gene: TRBV2; clone size: NA; J gene: TRBJ2-1; D gene: NA; CDR3 DNA: TGTGCCAGCAGCGTGACAGATAATGAGCAGTTCTTC; CDR3 protein: CASSVTDNEQFF
V gene: TRBV29-1; clone size: NA; J gene: TRBJ1-1; D gene: NA; CDR3 DNA: TGCAGCGCCGGACAGAGAGCCTATCCTGAAGCTTTCTTT; CDR3 protein: CSAGQRAYPEAFF
V gene: TRBV5-6; clone size: NA; J gene: TRBJ2-3; D gene: NA; CDR3 DNA: TGTGCCAGCAGTACCGGGACAAGCACAGATACGCAGTATTTT; CDR3 protein: CASSTGTSTDTQYF
V gene: TRBV6-5; clone size: few; J gene: TRBJ1-1; D gene: NA; CDR3 DNA: TGTGCCAGCAGGGAGGGTAGGTACACTGAAGCTTTCTTT; CDR3 protein: CASREGRYTEAFF
V gene: TRBV15; clone size: NA; J gene: TRBJ2-3; D gene: TRBD2; CDR3 DNA: TGTGCCACCAGCATAGGACTAGCGGGAGGTACGAGGGCAGATACGCAGTATTTT; CDR3 protein: CATSIGLAGGTRADTQYF
V gene: TRBV27; clone size: NA; J gene: TRBJ1-2; D gene: NA; CDR3 DNA: TGTGCCAGCAGTCCGACGGGGTCGGCGCTCGGTGGCTACACCTTC; CDR3 protein: CASSPTGSALGGYTF
V gene: TRBV24-1; clone size: NA; J gene: TRBJ1-4; D gene: TRBD1; CDR3 DNA: TGTGCCACCAGTGATTCAGGACAGGAGAATGAAAAACTGTTTTTT; CDR3 protein: CATSDSGQENEKLFF
V gene: TRBV12-5; clone size: NA; J gene: TRBJ2-3; D gene: NA; CDR3 DNA: TGTGCTAGTGGTTTGGGATCACAGCGCACAGATACGCAGTATTTT; CDR3 protein: CASGLGSQRTDTQYF
V gene: TRBV6-5; clone size: few; J gene: TRBJ1-2; D gene: TRBD1; CDR3 DNA: TGTGCCAGCAGTATTGGACAGGGAAATCTCGGCTACACCTTC; CDR3 protein: CASSIGQGNLGYTF
V gene: TRBV6-7; clone size: NA; J gene: TRBJ2-5; D gene: NA; CDR3 DNA: TGTGCCATGGTCGGCAGGGGCCAAGAGACCCAGTACTTC; CDR3 protein: CAMVGRGQETQYF
V gene: TRBV19; clone size: NA; J gene: TRBJ2-5; D gene: NA; CDR3 DNA: TGTGCCAGTAGTACCAACAGGGTCAGGGGAGAGACCCAGTACTTC; CDR3 protein: CASSTNRVRGETQYF
V gene: TRBV3-1/TRBV3-2; clone size: NA; J gene: TRBJ1-1; D gene: TRBD1; CDR3 DNA: TGTGCCAGCAGCCAGAGGCTGACAGGGAGCACTGAAGCTTTCTTT; CDR3 protein: CASSQRLTGSTEAFF
V gene: TRBV5-1; clone size: NA; J gene: TRBJ2-7; D gene: TRBD2; CDR3 DNA: TGCGCCAGCAGCCCCGGAATTGGGAGGGCTAACGAGCAGTACTTC; CDR3 protein: CASSPGIGRANEQYF
V gene: TRBV19; clone size: NA; J gene: TRBJ2-7; D gene: NA; CDR3 DNA: TGTGCCAGTAGTATAGTCTCCAGTTCCTACGAGCAGTACTTC; CDR3 protein: CASSIVSSSYEQYF
V gene: TRBV24-1; clone size: NA; J gene: TRBJ2-3; D gene: NA; CDR3 DNA: TGTGCCACCAGGGGCGGCACAGATACGCAGTATTTT; CDR3 protein: CATRGGTDTQYF
V gene: TRBV10-2; clone size: once; J gene: TRBJ1-5; D gene: TRBD1; CDR3 DNA: TGCGCCAACAGGGAGAACAGGGGGAATGATCAGCCCCAGCATTTT; CDR3 protein: CANRENRGNDQPQHF
V gene: TRBV19; clone size: NA; J gene: TRBJ2-2; D gene: TRBD2; CDR3 DNA: TGTGCCAGTAAGGCCCGTAAGCGGGGGGGCGACACCGGGGAGCTGTTTTTT; CDR3 protein: CASKARKRGGDTGELFF
V gene: TRBV29-1; clone size: NA; J gene: TRBJ2-3; D gene: TRBD2; CDR3 DNA: TGCAGCTCCGGGGCTAGCGGGGTCAGCACAGATACGCAGTATTTT; CDR3 protein: CSSGASGVSTDTQYF
V gene: TRBV7-6; clone size: NA; J gene: TRBJ2-7; D gene: TRBD1; CDR3 DNA: TGTGCCAGCAGCCAGGGACAGGGGCTGAACGAGCAGTACTTC; CDR3 protein: CASSQGQGLNEQYF
V gene: TRBV12-5; clone size: NA; J gene: TRBJ1-5; D gene: NA; CDR3 DNA: TGTGCTAGTGGTGCCCCTCTTGGAGGGGATCAGCCCCAGCATTTT; CDR3 protein: CASGAPLGGDQPQHF
V gene: TRBV5-4; clone size: once; J gene: TRBJ2-2; D gene: NA; CDR3 DNA: TGTGCCAGCAGCCTAAAGACAGGAGCCTTCACCGGGGAGCTGTTTTTT; CDR3 protein: CASSLKTGAFTGELFF
V gene: TRBV7-9; clone size: NA; J gene: TRBJ2-1; D gene: TRBD2; CDR3 DNA: TGTGCCAGCAGCTTTCAGACTAGCGGCTACAATGAGCAGTTCTTC; CDR3 protein: CASSFQTSGYNEQFF
V gene: TRBV4-1; clone size: NA; J gene: TRBJ1-1; D gene: NA; CDR3 DNA: TGCGCCAGCAGCCAAGATAGGGGAGAAGCTTTCTTT; CDR3 protein: CASSQDRGEAFF
V gene: TRBV5-1; clone size: NA; J gene: TRBJ2-3; D gene: TRBD1; CDR3 DNA: TGCGCCAGCAGCTGGACAGGTAGCACAGATACGCAGTATTTT; CDR3 protein: CASSWTGSTDTQYF
V gene: TRBV11-3; clone size: few; J gene: TRBJ2-5; D gene: NA; CDR3 DNA: TGTGCCAGCAGCTTAGATCACAGCAGAGAGACCCAGTACTTC; CDR3 protein: CASSLDHSRETQYF
V gene: TRBV2; clone size: NA; J gene: TRBJ1-2; D gene: TRBD1; CDR3 DNA: TGTGCCACCCCTTCGGACAGGAGCTACACCTTC; CDR3 protein: CATPSDRSYTF
V gene: TRBV29-1; clone size: NA; J gene: TRBJ1-1; D gene: NA; CDR3 DNA: TGCAGCGTCGCGGACAGATTGAACACTGAAGCTTTCTTT; CDR3 protein: CSVADRLNTEAFF
V gene: TRBV3-1/TRBV3-2; clone size: NA; J gene: TRBJ2-7; D gene: TRBD2; CDR3 DNA: TGTGCCAGCAGCCAAGGCGGGAGGGGGTCCTACGAGCAGTACTTC; CDR3 protein: CASSQGGRGSYEQYF
V gene: TRBV10-3; clone size: NA; J gene: TRBJ1-4; D gene: NA; CDR3 DNA: TGTGCCACGGCAGGTGATGCTAATGAAAAACTGTTTTTT; CDR3 protein: CATAGDANEKLFF
V gene: TRBV10-3; clone size: NA; J gene: TRBJ2-1; D gene: TRBD2; CDR3 DNA: TGTGCCATGGGTAGCGGGATGTACAATGAGCAGTTCTTC; CDR3 protein: CAMGSGMYNEQFF
V gene: TRBV5-5; clone size: NA; J gene: TRBJ2-2; D gene: NA; CDR3 DNA: TGTGCCAGCAGCTTGGCCGTCAGCACCGGGGAGCTGTTTTTT; CDR3 protein: CASSLAVSTGELFF
V gene: TRBV29-1; clone size: NA; J gene: TRBJ1-3; D gene: NA; CDR3 DNA: TGCAGCGTTCTAACAGGAGAACTAGGAAACACCATATATTTT; CDR3 protein: CSVLTGELGNTIYF
V gene: TRBV25-1; clone size: once; J gene: TRBJ1-4; D gene: TRBD1; CDR3 DNA: TGTGCCAGCAGTGTAAGAGGGGGCAGGGGCAGTAGACTGTTTTTT; CDR3 protein: CASSVRGGRGSRLFF
V gene: TRBV18; clone size: NA; J gene: TRBJ2-3; D gene: TRBD1; CDR3 DNA: TGTGCCAGCTCACGGGGGACAGCCGCCACCGAAAATACGCAGTATTTT; CDR3 protein: CASSRGTAATENTQYF
V gene: TRBV9; clone size: NA; J gene: TRBJ2-4; D gene: NA; CDR3 DNA: TGTGCCAGCAGCCCAGTGGTGGGCTCAAGGAACATTCAGTACTTC; CDR3 protein: CASSPVVGSRNIQYF
V gene: TRBV30; clone size: NA; J gene: TRBJ2-5; D gene: TRBD2; CDR3 DNA: TGTGCCTGGAGTGTAGGGGGACTAGCGAGAGAGACCCAGTACTTC; CDR3 protein: CAWSVGGLARETQYF
V gene: TRBV14; clone size: NA; J gene: TRBJ2-2; D gene: TRBD2; CDR3 DNA: TGTGCCAGCAGCCCCAGTGTTGGGCTAGCGGGAGGAGCCGGGGAGCTGTTTTTT; CDR3 protein: CASSPSVGLAGGAGELFF
V gene: TRBV27; clone size: NA; J gene: TRBJ1-1; D gene: TRBD1; CDR3 DNA: TGTGCCAGCAGTTTCGACAGGGGGGGTGAAGCTTTCTTT; CDR3 protein: CASSFDRGGEAFF